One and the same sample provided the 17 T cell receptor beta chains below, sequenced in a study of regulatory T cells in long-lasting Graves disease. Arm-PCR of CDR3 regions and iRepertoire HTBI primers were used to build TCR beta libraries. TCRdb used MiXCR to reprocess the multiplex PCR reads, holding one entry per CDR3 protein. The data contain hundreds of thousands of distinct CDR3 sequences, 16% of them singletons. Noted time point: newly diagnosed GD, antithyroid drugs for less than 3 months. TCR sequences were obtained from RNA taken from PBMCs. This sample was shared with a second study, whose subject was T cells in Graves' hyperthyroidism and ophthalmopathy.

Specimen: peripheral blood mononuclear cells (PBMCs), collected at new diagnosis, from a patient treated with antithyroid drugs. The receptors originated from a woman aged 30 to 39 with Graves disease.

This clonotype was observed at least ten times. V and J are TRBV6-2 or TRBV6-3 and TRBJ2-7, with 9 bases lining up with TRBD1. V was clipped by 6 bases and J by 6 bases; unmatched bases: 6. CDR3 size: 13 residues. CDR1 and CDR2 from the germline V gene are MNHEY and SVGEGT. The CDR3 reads CASSRQGVGEQYF. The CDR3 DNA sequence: TGTGCCAGCAGCCGACAGGGGGTTGGCGAGCAGTACTTC.

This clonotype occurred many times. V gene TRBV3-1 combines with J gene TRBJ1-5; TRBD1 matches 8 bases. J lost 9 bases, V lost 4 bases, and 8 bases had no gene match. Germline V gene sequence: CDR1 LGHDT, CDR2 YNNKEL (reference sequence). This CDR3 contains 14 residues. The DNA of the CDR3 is TGTGCCAGCAGCCCCCGACAGGGGTATTTGCCCCAGCATTTT. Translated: CASSPRQGYLPQHF. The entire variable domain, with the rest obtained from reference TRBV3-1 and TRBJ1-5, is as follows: DTAVSQTPKYLVTQMGNDKSIKCEQNLGHDTMYWYKQDSKKFLKIMFSYNNKELIINETVPNRFSPKSPDKAHLNLHINSLELGDSAVYFCASSPRQGYLPQHFGDGTRLSIL.

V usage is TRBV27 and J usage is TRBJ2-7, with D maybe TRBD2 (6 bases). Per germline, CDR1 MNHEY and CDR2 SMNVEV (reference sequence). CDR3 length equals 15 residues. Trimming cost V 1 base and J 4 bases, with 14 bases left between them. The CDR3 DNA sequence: TGTGCCAGCAGTTTATTTCGGGGGTCGAAATACGAGCAGTACTTC. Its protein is CASSLFRGSKYEQYF.

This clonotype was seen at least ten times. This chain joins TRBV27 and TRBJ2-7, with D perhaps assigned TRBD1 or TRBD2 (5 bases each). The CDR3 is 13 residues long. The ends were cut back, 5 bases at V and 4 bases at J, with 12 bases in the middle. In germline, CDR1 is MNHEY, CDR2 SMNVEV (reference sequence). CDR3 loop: CASSPGRWYEQYF. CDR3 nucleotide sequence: TGTGCCAGCAGTCCAGGGAGATGGTACGAGCAGTACTTC.

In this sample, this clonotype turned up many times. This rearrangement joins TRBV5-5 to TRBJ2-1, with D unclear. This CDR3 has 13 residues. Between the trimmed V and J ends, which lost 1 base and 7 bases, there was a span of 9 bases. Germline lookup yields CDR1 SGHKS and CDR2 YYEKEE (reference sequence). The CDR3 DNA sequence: TGTGCCAGCAGCTTGTACCTATCAAATGAGCAGTTCTTC. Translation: CASSLYLSNEQFF.

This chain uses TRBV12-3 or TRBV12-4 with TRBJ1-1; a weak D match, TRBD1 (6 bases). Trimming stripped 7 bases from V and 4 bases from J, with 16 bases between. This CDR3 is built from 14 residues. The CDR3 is CASTPQGMGTEAFF. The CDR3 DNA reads TGTGCCAGCACCCCACAGGGTATGGGCACTGAAGCTTTCTTT.

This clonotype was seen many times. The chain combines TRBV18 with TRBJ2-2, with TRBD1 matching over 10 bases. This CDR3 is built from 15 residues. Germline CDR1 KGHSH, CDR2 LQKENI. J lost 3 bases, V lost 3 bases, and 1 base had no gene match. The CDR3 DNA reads TGTGCCAGCTCACCTGGGACAGGGGACACCGGGGAGCTGTTTTTT. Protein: CASSPGTGDTGELFF.

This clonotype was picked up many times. CDR3 in amino acids: CASLEEGNYGYTF. The CDR3 DNA reads as TGTGCCAGCCTCGAAGAGGGGAACTATGGCTACACCTTC. This chain connects TRBV28 to TRBJ1-2; maybe TRBD1 (5 bases). CDR1 is MDHEN, CDR2 SYDVKM, per germline. Trimming took off 8 bases at V and 2 bases at J, with 12 bases between the two ends. The CDR3 covers 13 residues.

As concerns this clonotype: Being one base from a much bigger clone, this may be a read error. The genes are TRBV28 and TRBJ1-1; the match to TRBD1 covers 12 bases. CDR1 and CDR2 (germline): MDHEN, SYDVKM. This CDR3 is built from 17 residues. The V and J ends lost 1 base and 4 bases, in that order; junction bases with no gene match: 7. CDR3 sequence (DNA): TGTGCCAGCAGTTTATCCGGGACAGGGGGCGAGAGCACTGAAGCTTTCTTT. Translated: CASSLSGTGGESTEAFF. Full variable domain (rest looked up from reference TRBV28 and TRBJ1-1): DVKVTQSSRYLVKRTGEKVFLECVQDMDHENMFWYRQDPGLGLRLIYFSYDVKMKEKGDIPEGYSVSREKKERFSLILESASTNQTSMYLCASSLSGTGGESTEAFFGQGTRLTVV.

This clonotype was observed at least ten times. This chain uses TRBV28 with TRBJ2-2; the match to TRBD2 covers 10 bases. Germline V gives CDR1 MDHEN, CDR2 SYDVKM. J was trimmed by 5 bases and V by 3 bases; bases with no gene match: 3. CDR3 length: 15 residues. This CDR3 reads CASSFASGSTGELFF. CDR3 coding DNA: TGTGCCAGCAGTTTCGCTAGCGGGAGTACCGGGGAGCTGTTTTTT.

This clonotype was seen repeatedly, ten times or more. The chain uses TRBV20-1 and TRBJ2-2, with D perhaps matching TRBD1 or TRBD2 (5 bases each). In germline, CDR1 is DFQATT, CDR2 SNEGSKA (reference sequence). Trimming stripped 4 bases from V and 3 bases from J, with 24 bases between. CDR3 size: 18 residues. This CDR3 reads CSATDRWNTMGDTGELFF. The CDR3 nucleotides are TGCAGTGCTACTGACAGATGGAACACCATGGGGGACACCGGGGAGCTGTTTTTT.

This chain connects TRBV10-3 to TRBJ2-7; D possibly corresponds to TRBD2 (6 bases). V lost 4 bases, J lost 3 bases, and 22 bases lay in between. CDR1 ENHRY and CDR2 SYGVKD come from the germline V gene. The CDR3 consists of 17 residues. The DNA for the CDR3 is TGTGCCATCAGTGCCGGGACTCGAAACGGGCTGAACTACGAGCAGTACTTC. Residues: CAISAGTRNGLNYEQYF.

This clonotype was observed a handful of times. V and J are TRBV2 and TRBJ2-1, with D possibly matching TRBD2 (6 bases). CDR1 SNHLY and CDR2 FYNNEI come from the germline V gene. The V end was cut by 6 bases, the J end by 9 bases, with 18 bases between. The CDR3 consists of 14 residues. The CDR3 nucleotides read TGTGCCAGCAGCCCCCTCACGCGGGAAGCTGAGCAGTTCTTC. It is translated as CASSPLTREAEQFF. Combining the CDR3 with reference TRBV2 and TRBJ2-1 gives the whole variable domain EPEVTQTPSHQVTQMGQEVILRCVPISNHLYFYWYRQILGQKVEFLVSFYNNEISEKSEIFDDQFSVERPDGSNFTLKIRSTKLEDSAMYFCASSPLTREAEQFFGPGTRLTVL.

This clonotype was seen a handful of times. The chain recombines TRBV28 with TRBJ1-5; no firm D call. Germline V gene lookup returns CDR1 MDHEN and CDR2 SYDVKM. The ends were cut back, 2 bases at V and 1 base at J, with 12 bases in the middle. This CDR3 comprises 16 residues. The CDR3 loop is CASSLGLGRSNQPQHF. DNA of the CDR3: TGTGCCAGCAGTTTAGGGCTAGGGAGGAGCAATCAGCCCCAGCATTTT.

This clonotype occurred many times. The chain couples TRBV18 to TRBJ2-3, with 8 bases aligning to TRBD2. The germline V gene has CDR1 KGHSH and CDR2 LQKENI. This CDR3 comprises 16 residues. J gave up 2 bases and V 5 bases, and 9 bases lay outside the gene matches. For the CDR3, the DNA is TGTGCCAGCTCATCGAGCTCGGGAGGGTTCACAGATACGCAGTATTTT. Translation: CASSSSSGGFTDTQYF. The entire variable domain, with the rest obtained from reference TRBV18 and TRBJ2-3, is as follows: NAGVMQNPRHLVRRRGQEARLRCSPMKGHSHVYWYRQLPEEGLKFMVYLQKENIIDESGMPKERFSAEFPKEGPSILRIQQVVRGDSAAYFCASSSSSGGFTDTQYFGPGTRLTVL.

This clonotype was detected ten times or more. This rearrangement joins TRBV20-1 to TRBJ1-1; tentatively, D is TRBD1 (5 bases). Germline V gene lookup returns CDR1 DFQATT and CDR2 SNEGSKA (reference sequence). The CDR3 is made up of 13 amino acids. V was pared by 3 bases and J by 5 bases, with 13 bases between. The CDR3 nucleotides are TGCAGTGCTAGCGGGACGGCCTCGACTGAAGCTTTCTTT. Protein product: CSASGTASTEAFF.

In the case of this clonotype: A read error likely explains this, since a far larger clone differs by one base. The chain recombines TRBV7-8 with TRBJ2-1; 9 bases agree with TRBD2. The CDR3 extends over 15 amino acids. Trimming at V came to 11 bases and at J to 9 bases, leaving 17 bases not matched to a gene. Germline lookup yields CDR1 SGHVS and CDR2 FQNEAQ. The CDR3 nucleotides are TGTGCCTTGGCAGGGGGTAGCGGGAGAAATATTGAGCAGTTCTTC. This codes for CALAGGSGRNIEQFF.